This entry lists 13 T cell receptor beta chains sequenced from one sample in a study of beta chain features in type 1 diabetes. What was sequenced were expressed TCRB transcripts, since all of the isolated RNA had been reverse transcribed. The repertoire was sequenced with immunoSEQ multiplex PCR; TCRdb's copy has only in-frame clones and lacks some. The sample holds a few hundred thousand clones, 25% to 35% seen once. What was sequenced was central memory CD4+ T cells from blood. These receptors were collected from a young man in good health.

The gene calls are TRBV2 and TRBJ2-1; weak D call: TRBD2 (6 bases). Germline V gene sequence: CDR1 SNHLY, CDR2 FYNNEI. The CDR3 has 14 residues. Between the trimmed V and J ends, which lost 8 bases and 10 bases, there was a span of 21 bases. CDR3: CASDSGFLEREQFF. For the CDR3, the DNA is TGTGCCAGCGACAGCGGGTTCCTTGAACGGGAGCAGTTCTTC. The whole variable domain, remainder taken from reference TRBV2 and TRBJ2-1, is EPEVTQTPSHQVTQMGQEVILRCVPISNHLYFYWYRQILGQKVEFLVSFYNNEISEKSEIFDDQFSVERPDGSNFTLKIRSTKLEDSAMYFCASDSGFLEREQFFGPGTRLTVL.

The table lists this clone with a few counts. The same CDR3 can be traced to other DNA sequences in this sample. The chain uses TRBV14 and TRBJ2-3; TRBD1 might be the D (5 bases). Germline V gene lookup returns CDR1 SGHDN and CDR2 FVKESK. V lost 0 bases to trimming and J lost 6 bases, with 16 bases between them. The CDR3 loop spans 16 amino acids. In DNA, the CDR3 is TGTGCCAGCAGCCAAGAGAGGCGACCTGGGGCGGATACGCAGTATTTT. This sequence encodes CASSQERRPGADTQYF.

The gene calls are TRBV7-2 and TRBJ1-2, with D perhaps matching TRBD1 (5 bases). This CDR3 spans 15 amino acids. Germline V gives CDR1 SGHTA, CDR2 FQGNSA. V was clipped by 5 bases and J by 5 bases, with 18 bases between them. CDR3 amino acids: CASSPSGQGGYGYTF. In nucleotides, the CDR3 is TGTGCCAGCAGCCCTTCCGGGCAGGGTGGATATGGCTACACCTTC.

This clone has only a few counts. This chain joins TRBV5-1 and TRBJ2-1, with 11 nucleotides matching TRBD2. From germline, CDR1 is SGHRS and CDR2 YFSETQ. The CDR3 runs 17 residues. V dropped 0 bases and J dropped 3; count of bases not matched to a gene: 5. The CDR3 loop is CASSLDIGTSGYNEQFF. The CDR3 DNA follows: TGCGCCAGCAGCTTGGATATCGGGACTAGCGGCTACAATGAGCAGTTCTTC.

The sample holds a few counts of this clone. The gene calls are TRBV29-1 and TRBJ2-2; D is uncertain. CDR3 size: 11 residues. Trimming shortened V by 3 bases and J by 3 bases, and 2 bases separated the two germline ends. Germline V gene lookup returns CDR1 SQVTM and CDR2 ANQGSEA. The CDR3 reads CSVDHTGELFF. CDR3 DNA: TGCAGCGTTGACCACACCGGGGAGCTGTTTTTT.

The chain uses TRBV2 and TRBJ1-2; D uncertain. V was trimmed by 2 bases and J by 5 bases, leaving 6 bases between them. The CDR3 is made up of 12 amino acids. Germline lookup yields CDR1 SNHLY and CDR2 FYNNEI. The CDR3 loop reads CASSESGYGYTF. The DNA for the CDR3 is TGTGCCAGCAGTGAATCGGGTTATGGCTACACCTTC.

The V call is TRBV29-1, the J call TRBJ2-3; maybe TRBD1 (6 bases). Trimming pared 2 bases from V and 6 bases from J, leaving 18 bases between. Per the germline V gene, CDR1 is SQVTM and CDR2 is ANQGSEA. This CDR3 spans 15 amino acids. The CDR3: CSVEKSGVAGDTQYF. The CDR3 coding sequence is TGCAGCGTTGAAAAATCAGGGGTAGCAGGGGATACGCAGTATTTT.

In its sample, this clone was seen a few times. The V call is TRBV30, the J call TRBJ1-2; D is unresolved. The length of the CDR3 is 11 residues. Deletions cut 7 bases from V and 7 bases from J, with 13 bases between. Germline V lookup: CDR1 GTSNPN, CDR2 SVGIG (reference sequence). CDR3 region: CASRSGGGYTF. CDR3 nucleotide sequence: TGTGCCTCACGAAGCGGTGGTGGCTACACCTTC.

With respect to this clone: The same CDR3 is also encoded by other DNA sequences in this sample. The chain combines TRBV30 with TRBJ1-2, with D possibly being TRBD1 (6 bases). CDR3 length equals 11 residues. CDR1 is GTSNPN, CDR2 SVGIG, per germline (reference sequence). Deletions cut 3 bases from V and 8 bases from J, with 10 bases between. The chain's CDR3 is CAWRGTRGYTF. Written as DNA, the CDR3 is TGTGCCTGGAGGGGGACAAGGGGCTACACCTTC.

The chain combines TRBV7-2 with TRBJ2-5, with D unclear. V was shortened by 2 bases and J by 4 bases, with 5 bases between the two germline ends. The germline CDR1 and CDR2 sequences are SGHTA and FQGNSA. There are 12 residues in the CDR3. This chain's CDR3 is CASSLSIETQYF. The CDR3 DNA is TGTGCCAGCAGCTTATCCATAGAGACCCAGTACTTC.

This rearrangement joins TRBV7-2 to TRBJ2-2; no definite D call. Trimming cost V 3 bases and J 2 bases, with 13 bases left between them. In germline, CDR1 is SGHTA, CDR2 FQGNSA. The CDR3 loop spans 16 amino acids. CDR3: CASSFQSGLNTGELFF. In nucleotides, the CDR3 is TGTGCCAGCAGCTTTCAATCGGGTCTTAACACCGGGGAGCTGTTTTTT.

The chain has TRBV15 and TRBJ1-3, with 7 nucleotides matching TRBD1. CDR1 is LNHNV and CDR2 is YYDKDF in the germline V gene (reference sequence). The V and J ends lost 4 bases and 0 bases, in that order; junction bases with no gene match: 12. The CDR3 runs 18 residues. CDR3 bases: TGTGCCACCAGCACAGTCCACAGGGGCAGGAGCTCTGGAAACACCATATATTTT. It translates to CATSTVHRGRSSGNTIYF.

The V gene is TRBV7-9, the J gene TRBJ2-7; D gene ambiguous. The length of the CDR3 is 13 residues. Looked up from germline, CDR1 is SEHNR and CDR2 is FQNEAQ (reference sequence). V was cut by 5 bases and J by 4 bases, with 12 bases left in between. The CDR3 nucleotides read TGTGCCAGCAGCCCAGATCTACCGTACGAGCAGTACTTC. It is translated as CASSPDLPYEQYF.